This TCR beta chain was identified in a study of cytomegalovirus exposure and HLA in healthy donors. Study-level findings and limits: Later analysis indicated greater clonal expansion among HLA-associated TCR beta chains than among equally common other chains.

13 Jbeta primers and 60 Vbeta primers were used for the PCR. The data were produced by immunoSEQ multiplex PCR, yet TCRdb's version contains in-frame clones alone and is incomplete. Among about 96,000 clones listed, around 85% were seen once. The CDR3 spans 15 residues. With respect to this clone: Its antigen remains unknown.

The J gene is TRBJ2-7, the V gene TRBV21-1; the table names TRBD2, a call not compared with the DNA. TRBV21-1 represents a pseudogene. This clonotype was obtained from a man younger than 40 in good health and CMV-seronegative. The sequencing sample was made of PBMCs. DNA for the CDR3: TGTGCCAGCAGCAAACCGGCGGCAAGCTCCTACGAGCAGTACTTC. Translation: CASSKPAASSYEQYF.